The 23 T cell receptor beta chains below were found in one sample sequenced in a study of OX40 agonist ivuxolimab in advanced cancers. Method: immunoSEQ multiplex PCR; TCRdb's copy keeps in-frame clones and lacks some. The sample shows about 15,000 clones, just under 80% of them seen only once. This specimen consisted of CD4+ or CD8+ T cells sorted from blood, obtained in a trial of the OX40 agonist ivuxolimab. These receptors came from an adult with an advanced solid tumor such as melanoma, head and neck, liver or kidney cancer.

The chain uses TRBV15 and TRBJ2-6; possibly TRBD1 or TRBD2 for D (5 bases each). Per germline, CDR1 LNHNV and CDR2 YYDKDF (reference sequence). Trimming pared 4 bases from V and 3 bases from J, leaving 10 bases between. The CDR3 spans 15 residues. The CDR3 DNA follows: TGTGCCACCAGCATAGAGGGGCATGGGGCCAACGTCCTGACTTTC. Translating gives CATSIEGHGANVLTF. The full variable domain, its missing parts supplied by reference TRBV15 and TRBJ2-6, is DAMVIQNPRYQVTQFGKPVTLSCSQTLNHNVMYWYQQKSSQAPKLLFHYYDKDFNNEADTPDNFQSRRPNTSFCFLDIRSPGLGDTAMYLCATSIEGHGANVLTFGAGSRLTVL.

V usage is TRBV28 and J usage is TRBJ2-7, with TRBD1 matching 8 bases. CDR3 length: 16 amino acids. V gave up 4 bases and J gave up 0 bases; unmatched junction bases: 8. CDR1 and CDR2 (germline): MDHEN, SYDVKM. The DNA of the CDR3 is TGTGCCAGCAGTTCTCCCCGGACAGGGAGCTCCTACGAGCAGTACTTC. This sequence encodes CASSSPRTGSSYEQYF. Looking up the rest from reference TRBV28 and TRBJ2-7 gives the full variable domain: DVKVTQSSRYLVKRTGEKVFLECVQDMDHENMFWYRQDPGLGLRLIYFSYDVKMKEKGDIPEGYSVSREKKERFSLILESASTNQTSMYLCASSSPRTGSSYEQYFGPGTRLTVT.

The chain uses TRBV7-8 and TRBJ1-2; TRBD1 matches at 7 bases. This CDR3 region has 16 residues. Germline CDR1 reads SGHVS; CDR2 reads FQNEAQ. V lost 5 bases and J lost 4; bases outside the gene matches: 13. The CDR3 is CASSHRDSLLRYGYTF. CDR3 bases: TGTGCCAGCAGCCACCGGGACAGCCTTCTTCGCTATGGCTACACCTTC.

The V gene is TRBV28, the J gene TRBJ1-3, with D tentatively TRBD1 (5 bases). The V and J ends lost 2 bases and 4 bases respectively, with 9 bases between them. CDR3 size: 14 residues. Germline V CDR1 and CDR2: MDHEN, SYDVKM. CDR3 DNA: TGTGCCAGCAGTTTACCCGGGGCAGGAAACACCATATATTTT. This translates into CASSLPGAGNTIYF.

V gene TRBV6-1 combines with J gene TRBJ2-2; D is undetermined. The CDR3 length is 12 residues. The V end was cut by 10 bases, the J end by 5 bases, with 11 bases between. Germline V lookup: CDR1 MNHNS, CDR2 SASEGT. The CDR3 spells CAIPRRTGELFF. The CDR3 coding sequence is TGTGCCATCCCGCGGCGGACCGGGGAGCTGTTTTTT.

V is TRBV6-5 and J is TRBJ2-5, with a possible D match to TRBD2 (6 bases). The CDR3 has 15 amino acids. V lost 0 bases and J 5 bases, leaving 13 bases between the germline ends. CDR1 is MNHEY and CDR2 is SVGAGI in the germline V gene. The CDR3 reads CASSYSSGSGETQYF. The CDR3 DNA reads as TGTGCCAGCAGTTACTCGAGCGGGTCTGGGGAGACCCAGTACTTC.

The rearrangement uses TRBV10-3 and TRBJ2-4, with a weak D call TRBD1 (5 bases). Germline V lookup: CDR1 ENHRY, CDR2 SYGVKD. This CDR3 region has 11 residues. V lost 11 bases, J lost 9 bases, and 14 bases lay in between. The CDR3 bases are TGTGCCTTCAAACAGGATATCATTCAGTACTTC. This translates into CAFKQDIIQYF.

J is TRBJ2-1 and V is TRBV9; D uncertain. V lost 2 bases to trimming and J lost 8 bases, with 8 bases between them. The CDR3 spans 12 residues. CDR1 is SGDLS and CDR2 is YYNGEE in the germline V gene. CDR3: CASSVGWDEQFF. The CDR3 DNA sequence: TGTGCCAGCAGCGTCGGGTGGGATGAGCAGTTCTTC.

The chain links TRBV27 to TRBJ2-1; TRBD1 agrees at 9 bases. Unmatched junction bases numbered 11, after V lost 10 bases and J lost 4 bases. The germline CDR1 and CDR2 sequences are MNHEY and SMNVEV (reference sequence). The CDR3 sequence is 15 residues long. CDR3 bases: TGTGCCACCTGGGGCCCCGGACAGGGGTACAATGAGCAGTTCTTC. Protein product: CATWGPGQGYNEQFF.

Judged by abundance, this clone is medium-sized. Written as DNA, the CDR3 is TGTGCCTTTAAGTCCAGGGAAGGCAATCAGCCCCAGCATTTT. It codes for CAFKSREGNQPQHF. The V call is TRBV30, the J call TRBJ1-5; TRBD1 might be the D (5 bases). The CDR3 has 14 residues. Trimming cost V 7 bases and J 2 bases, with 15 bases left between them. Germline V CDR1 and CDR2: GTSNPN, SVGIG (reference sequence).

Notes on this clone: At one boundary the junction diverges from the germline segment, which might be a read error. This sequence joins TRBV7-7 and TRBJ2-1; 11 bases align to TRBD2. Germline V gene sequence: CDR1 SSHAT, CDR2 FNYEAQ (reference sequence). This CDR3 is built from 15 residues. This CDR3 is CASSPGTSGWNEQFF. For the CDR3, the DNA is TGTGCTAGCAGCCCCGGGACTAGCGGTTGGAATGAGCAGTTCTTC.

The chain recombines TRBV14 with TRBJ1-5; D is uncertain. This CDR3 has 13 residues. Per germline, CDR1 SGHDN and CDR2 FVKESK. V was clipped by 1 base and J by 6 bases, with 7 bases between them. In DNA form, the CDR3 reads TGTGCCAGCAGCCAAGGGGCCGGTCAGCCCCAGCATTTT. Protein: CASSQGAGQPQHF.

In DNA, the CDR3 is TGTGCCAGCACCTCCGCCGGGCAGGCTACGCAGTATTTT. Translating it yields CASTSAGQATQYF. The V and J genes are TRBV6-6 and TRBJ2-3; D is unresolved. The CDR3 has 13 amino acids. V gave up 7 bases and J gave up 8 bases, with 16 bases separating them. Germline V gene data show CDR1 as MNHNY and CDR2 as SVGAGI (reference sequence).

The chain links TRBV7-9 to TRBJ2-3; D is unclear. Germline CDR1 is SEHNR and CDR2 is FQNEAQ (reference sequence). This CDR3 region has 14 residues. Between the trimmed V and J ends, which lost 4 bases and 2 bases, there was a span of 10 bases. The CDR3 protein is CASSSERATDTQYF. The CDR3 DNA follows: TGTGCCAGCAGCTCCGAACGGGCCACAGATACGCAGTATTTT.

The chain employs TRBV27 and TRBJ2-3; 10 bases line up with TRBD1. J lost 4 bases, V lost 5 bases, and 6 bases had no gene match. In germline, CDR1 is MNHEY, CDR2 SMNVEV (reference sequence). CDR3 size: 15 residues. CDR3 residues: CASSEGQGLADTQYF. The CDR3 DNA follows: TGTGCCAGCAGTGAGGGACAGGGGTTGGCAGATACGCAGTATTTT.

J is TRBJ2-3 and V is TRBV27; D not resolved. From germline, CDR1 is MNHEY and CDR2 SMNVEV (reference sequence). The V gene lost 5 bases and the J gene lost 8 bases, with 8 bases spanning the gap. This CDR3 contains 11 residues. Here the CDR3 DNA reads TGTGCCAGCAGTGCTGGATCTACGCAGTATTTT. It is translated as CASSAGSTQYF.

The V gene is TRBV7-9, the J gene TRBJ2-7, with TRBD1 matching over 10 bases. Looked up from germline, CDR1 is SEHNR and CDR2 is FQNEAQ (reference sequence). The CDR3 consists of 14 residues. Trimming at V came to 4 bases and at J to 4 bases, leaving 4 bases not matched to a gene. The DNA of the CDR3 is TGTGCCAGCAGCTGGGGACAGGGGATGTACGAGCAGTACTTC. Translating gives CASSWGQGMYEQYF.

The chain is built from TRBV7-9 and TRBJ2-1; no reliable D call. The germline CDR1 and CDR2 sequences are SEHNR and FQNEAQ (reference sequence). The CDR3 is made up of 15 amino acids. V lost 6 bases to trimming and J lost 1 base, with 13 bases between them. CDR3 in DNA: TGTGCCAGCAGTCCACTCTTTCCGTCCTACAATGAGCAGTTCTTC. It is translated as CASSPLFPSYNEQFF.

CDR3 sequence (DNA): TGTGCCAGCAGCTTACTGCCAGCGGGAGCATACGAGCAGTACTTC. This translates into CASSLLPAGAYEQYF. The V call is TRBV7-2, the J call TRBJ2-7; 8 bases match TRBD2. Germline V gives CDR1 SGHTA, CDR2 FQGNSA. The CDR3 contains 15 residues. The ends lost 2 bases at V and 4 bases at J; junction bases unmatched: 7.

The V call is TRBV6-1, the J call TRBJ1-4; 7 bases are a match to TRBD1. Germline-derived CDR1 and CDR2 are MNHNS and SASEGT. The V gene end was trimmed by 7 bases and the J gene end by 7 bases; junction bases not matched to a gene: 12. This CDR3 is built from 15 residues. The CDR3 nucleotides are TGTGCCAGCATCCTAGACAGGGCCTTTGGTGAAAAACTGTTTTTT. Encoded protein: CASILDRAFGEKLFF.

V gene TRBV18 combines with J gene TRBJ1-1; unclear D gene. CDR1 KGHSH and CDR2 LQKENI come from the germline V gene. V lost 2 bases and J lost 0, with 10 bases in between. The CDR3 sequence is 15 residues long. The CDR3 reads CASSPVPAMNTEAFF. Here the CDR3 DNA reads TGTGCCAGCTCACCAGTACCGGCCATGAACACTGAAGCTTTCTTT.

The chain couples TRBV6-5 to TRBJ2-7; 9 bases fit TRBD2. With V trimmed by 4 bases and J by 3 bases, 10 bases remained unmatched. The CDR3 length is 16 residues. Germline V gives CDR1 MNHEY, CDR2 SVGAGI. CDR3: CASSSGGSGSIYEQYF. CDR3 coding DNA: TGTGCCAGCAGTTCCGGCGGTAGCGGGAGTATCTACGAGCAGTACTTC.

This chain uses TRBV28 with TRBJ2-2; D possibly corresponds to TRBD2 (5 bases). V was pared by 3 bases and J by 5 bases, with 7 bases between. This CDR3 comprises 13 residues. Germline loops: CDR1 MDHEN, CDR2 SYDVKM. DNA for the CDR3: TGTGCCAGCAGTTTGCGGGCAACCGGGGAGCTGTTTTTT. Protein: CASSLRATGELFF. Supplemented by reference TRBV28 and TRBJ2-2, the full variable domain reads DVKVTQSSRYLVKRTGEKVFLECVQDMDHENMFWYRQDPGLGLRLIYFSYDVKMKEKGDIPEGYSVSREKKERFSLILESASTNQTSMYLCASSLRATGELFFGEGSRLTVL.